The next 8 T cell receptor beta chains were all read from a single sample in a study of blood T cell repertoires in COVID-19. Only in-frame clones appear in the TCRdb table, and some are missing; sequencing was by immunoSEQ multiplex PCR. This sample has thousands of clones, with about nine tenths found just once. Sequenced input: peripheral blood. These receptors were obtained from a man in his 70s with active COVID-19.

The chain recombines TRBV5-1 with TRBJ1-1; perhaps TRBD1 as D (6 bases). The CDR3 runs 15 residues. V was pared by 3 bases and J by 1 base, with 13 bases between. Germline CDR1 is SGHRS and CDR2 is YFSETQ. The CDR3 loop reads CASSSPTTGNTEAFF. The CDR3, as DNA: TGCGCCAGCAGCTCACCCACGACAGGGAACACTGAAGCTTTCTTT.

The genes are TRBV7-3 and TRBJ2-5; D might be TRBD2 (5 bases). This CDR3 region has 13 residues. Germline CDR1 SGHTA, CDR2 FQGTGA. The V end lost 5 bases, the J end lost 3 bases, and 10 bases lay between the germline ends. CDR3: CASSLTSKETQYF. CDR3 sequence (DNA): TGTGCCAGCAGCCTTACTAGTAAAGAGACCCAGTACTTC.

The chain joins TRBV7-9 to TRBJ2-2; TRBD1 matches at 11 bases. This CDR3 is 15 amino acids long. Germline V CDR1 and CDR2: SEHNR, FQNEAQ (reference sequence). J gave up 5 bases and V 4 bases, and 3 bases lay outside the gene matches. DNA for the CDR3: TGTGCCAGCAGCTCGGGACAGGGGGTAACCGGGGAGCTGTTTTTT. This encodes CASSSGQGVTGELFF.

The chain joins TRBV4-3 to TRBJ2-3, with 7 bases aligning to TRBD2. The V segment lost 0 bases and the J segment 1 base; nucleotides outside the gene matches: 1. Germline CDR1 reads LGHNA; CDR2 reads YSLEER. CDR3 length: 15 amino acids. The CDR3 nucleotides read TGCGCCAGCAGCCAAGAGGGACTACGCACAGATACGCAGTATTTT. Protein: CASSQEGLRTDTQYF.

The chain joins TRBV20-1 to TRBJ1-1; 9 bases are shared with TRBD1. Germline CDR1 is DFQATT and CDR2 is SNEGSKA (reference sequence). V dropped 3 bases and J dropped 4; count of bases not matched to a gene: 18. CDR3 length: 18 residues. CDR3 protein: CSASRDTSWTGVTTEAFF. The CDR3 region has the DNA TGCAGTGCTAGTAGAGATACGTCGTGGACAGGGGTGACCACTGAAGCTTTCTTT.

The chain carries TRBV12-5 and TRBJ1-5; D is unresolved. Trimming shortened V by 7 bases and J by 0 bases, and 10 bases separated the two germline ends. The CDR3 loop spans 14 amino acids. Germline loops: CDR1 LGHNT, CDR2 FRNRAP. This CDR3 reads CASAREYSNQPQHF. CDR3 in DNA: TGTGCTAGTGCACGAGAGTATAGCAATCAGCCCCAGCATTTT.

The J gene is TRBJ1-1, the V gene TRBV21-1; the table gives TRBD1 as D, unverified against the DNA. TRBV21-1 is annotated as a pseudogene. The CDR3 loop spans 15 amino acids. The CDR3 loop is CASSHPPKRGLRAFF. CDR3 nucleotides: TGTGCCAGCAGCCACCCCCCTAAAAGGGGCCTCCGGGCTTTCTTT.

The DNA of the CDR3 is TGTGCCAGCAGCTTGGTGGGGGGGACGACTGAAGCTTTCTTT. It codes for CASSLVGGTTEAFF. The chain joins TRBV5-5 to TRBJ1-1, with D tentatively TRBD1 (5 bases). This CDR3 is 14 amino acids long. Germline CDR1 and CDR2: SGHKS and YYEKEE (reference sequence). With 0 bases removed from V and 5 bases from J, the gap between germline ends came to 11 bases.